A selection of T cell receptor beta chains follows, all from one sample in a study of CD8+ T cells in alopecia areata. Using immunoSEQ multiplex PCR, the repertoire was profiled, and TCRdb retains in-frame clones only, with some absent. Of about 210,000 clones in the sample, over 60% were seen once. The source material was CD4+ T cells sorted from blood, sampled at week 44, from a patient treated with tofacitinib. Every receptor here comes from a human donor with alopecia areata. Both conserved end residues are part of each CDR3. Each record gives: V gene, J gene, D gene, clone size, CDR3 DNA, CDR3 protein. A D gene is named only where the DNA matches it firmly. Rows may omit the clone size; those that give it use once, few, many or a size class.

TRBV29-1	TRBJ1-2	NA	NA	TGCAGCGTTGAGGGGGGCAGTGGCTACACCTTC	CSVEGGSGYTF
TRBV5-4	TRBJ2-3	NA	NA	TGTGCCAGCAGCTCTCCGCTACTTTATAGCGGCACAGATACGCAGTATTTT	CASSSPLLYSGTDTQYF
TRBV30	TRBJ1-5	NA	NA	TGTGCCTGGAGCCCCATTCGGCAGGGACGTCGCAATCAGCCCCAGCATTTT	CAWSPIRQGRRNQPQHF
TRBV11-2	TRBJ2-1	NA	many	TGTGCCAGCAGCTTAGATTGGGCTAGTGGCAATGAGCAGTTCTTC	CASSLDWASGNEQFF
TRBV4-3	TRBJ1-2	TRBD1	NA	TGCGCCAGCAGCCAGCCAGGGGGCTATGGCTACACCTTC	CASSQPGGYGYTF
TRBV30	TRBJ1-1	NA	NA	TGTGCCTGGAGTCCCTACGCCCCGAACACTGAAGCTTTCTTT	CAWSPYAPNTEAFF
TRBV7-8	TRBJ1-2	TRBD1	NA	TGTGCCAGCAGCACCGAAATCGGGGGGACAGGGATCTATGGCTACACCTTC	CASSTEIGGTGIYGYTF
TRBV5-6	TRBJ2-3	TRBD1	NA	TGTGCCAGCAGTGTTCGACAGGGGGCATTACTAGATACGCAGTATTTT	CASSVRQGALLDTQYF
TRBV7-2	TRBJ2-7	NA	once	TGTGCCAGCAGCTTACTAGAGGAGCAGTACTTC	CASSLLEEQYF
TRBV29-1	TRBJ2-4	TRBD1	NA	TGCAGCGCGGGACAGGGGGAAAACATTCAGTACTTC	CSAGQGENIQYF
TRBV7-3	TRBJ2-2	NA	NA	TGTGCCAGCAGTCGAGACTATAACGACGGGGAGCTGTTTTTT	CASSRDYNDGELFF
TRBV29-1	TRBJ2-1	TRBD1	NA	TGCAGCGCCGGATATAGTAGGGGGCCCAATAATGAGCAGTTCTTC	CSAGYSRGPNNEQFF
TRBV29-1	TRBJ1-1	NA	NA	TGCAGCGTTTCCCCTCGTTGGGACAAAGCTTTCTTT	CSVSPRWDKAFF
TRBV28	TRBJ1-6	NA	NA	TGTGCCAGCAGCGGGAATACACCCCTCCACTTT	CASSGNTPLHF
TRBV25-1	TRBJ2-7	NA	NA	TGTGCCAGCAGTGCCCCATACGAGCAGTACTTC	CASSAPYEQYF
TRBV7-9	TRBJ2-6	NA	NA	TGTGCCAGCACGAACGCTAACAATTCTGGGGCCAACGTCCTGACTTTC	CASTNANNSGANVLTF
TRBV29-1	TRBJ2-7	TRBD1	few	TGCAGCGCTCGGACAGGGGTCTTATACGAGCAGTACTTC	CSARTGVLYEQYF
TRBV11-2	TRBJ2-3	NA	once	TGTGCCAGCAGCTTAGTCGGTCCGGGATCCACAGATACGCAGTATTTT	CASSLVGPGSTDTQYF
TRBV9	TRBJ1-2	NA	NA	TGTGCCAGCAGCAACCGGGACACCAACAACTATGGCTACACCTTC	CASSNRDTNNYGYTF
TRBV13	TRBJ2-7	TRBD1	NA	TGTGCCAGCAGCTTAGCCCGGACAGGGGGCTGGGACGAGCAGTACTTC	CASSLARTGGWDEQYF
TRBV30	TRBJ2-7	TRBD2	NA	TGTGCCTGGGGCGGGAGTTCCTACGAGCAGTACTTC	CAWGGSSYEQYF
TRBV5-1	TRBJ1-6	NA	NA	TGCGCCAGCAGCTTGGCGGGGGGGAATTCACCCCTCCACTTT	CASSLAGGNSPLHF
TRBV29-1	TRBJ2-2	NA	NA	TGCAGCGTGGTGGTCGACAGGACATACACCGGGGAGCTGTTTTTT	CSVVVDRTYTGELFF
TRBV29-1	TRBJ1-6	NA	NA	TGCAGCGTTCTTTTGGGGGGCTCCAATTCACCCCTCCACTTT	CSVLLGGSNSPLHF
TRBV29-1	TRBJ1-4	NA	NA	TGCAGCGTCCAAGCCCGGGGTGAAAAACTGTTTTTT	CSVQARGEKLFF